The source of this T cell receptor beta chain is a study of blood T cell repertoires in COVID-19. From germline, CDR1 is MNHEY and CDR2 SVGAGI. The CDR3 has 14 residues. Trimming removed 6 bases from V and 9 bases from J, with 20 bases in between. Assay used: immunoSEQ multiplex PCR; TCRdb lists only in-frame clones, some missing. Among 55,000 to 80,000 clones listed, about 91% were seen once. Sequences were obtained from peripheral blood. This rearrangement joins TRBV6-5 to TRBJ2-5; D may be TRBD2 (5 bases). This receptor was obtained from a man between 50 and 59 years old with active COVID-19. The CDR3 sequence: CASSLSYSSEAQYF. The CDR3 DNA follows: TGTGCCAGCAGCCTGAGTTATTCCTCGGAGGCCCAGTACTTC.